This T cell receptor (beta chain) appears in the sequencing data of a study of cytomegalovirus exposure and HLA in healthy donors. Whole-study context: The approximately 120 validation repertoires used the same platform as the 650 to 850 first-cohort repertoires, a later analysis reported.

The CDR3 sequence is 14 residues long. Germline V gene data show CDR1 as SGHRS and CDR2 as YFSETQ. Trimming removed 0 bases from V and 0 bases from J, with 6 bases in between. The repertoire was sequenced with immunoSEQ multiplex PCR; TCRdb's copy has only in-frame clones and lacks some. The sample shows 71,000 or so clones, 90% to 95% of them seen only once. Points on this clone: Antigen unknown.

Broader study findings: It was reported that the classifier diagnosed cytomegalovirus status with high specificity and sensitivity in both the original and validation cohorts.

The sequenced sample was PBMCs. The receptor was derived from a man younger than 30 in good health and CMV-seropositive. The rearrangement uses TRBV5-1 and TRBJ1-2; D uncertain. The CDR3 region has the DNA TGCGCCAGCAGCTTGGAATCTCCTAACTATGGCTACACCTTC. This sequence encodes CASSLESPNYGYTF.